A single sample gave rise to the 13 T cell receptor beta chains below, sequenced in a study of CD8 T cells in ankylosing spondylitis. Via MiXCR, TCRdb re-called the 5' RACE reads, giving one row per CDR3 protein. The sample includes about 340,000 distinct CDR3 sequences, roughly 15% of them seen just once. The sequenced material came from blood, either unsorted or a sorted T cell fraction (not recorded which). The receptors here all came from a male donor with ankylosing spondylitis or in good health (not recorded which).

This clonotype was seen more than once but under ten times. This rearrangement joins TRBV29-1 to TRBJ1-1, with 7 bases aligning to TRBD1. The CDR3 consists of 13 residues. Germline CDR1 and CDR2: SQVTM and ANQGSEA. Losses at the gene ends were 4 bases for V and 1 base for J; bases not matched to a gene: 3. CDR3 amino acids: CSVGNRGNTEAFF. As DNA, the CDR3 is TGCAGCGTTGGCAACAGGGGGAACACTGAAGCTTTCTTT.

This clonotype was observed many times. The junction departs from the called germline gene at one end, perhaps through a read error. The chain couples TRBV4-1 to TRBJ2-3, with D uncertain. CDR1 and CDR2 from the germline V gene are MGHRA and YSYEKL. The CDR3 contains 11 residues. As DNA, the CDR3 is TGCGCCAGCAGCCAAGGGCCAGCCCGGGTTTTT. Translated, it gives CASSQGPARVF.

The CDR3 sequence is CSARSSGGPTDTQYF. The CDR3 region has the DNA TGCAGTGCTAGATCTAGCGGGGGGCCCACAGATACGCAGTATTTT. The rearrangement uses TRBV20-1 and TRBJ2-3; 11 nucleotides align to TRBD2. Germline values: CDR1 DFQATT, CDR2 SNEGSKA (reference sequence). The CDR3 covers 15 residues. Unmatched junction bases numbered 3, after V lost 2 bases and J lost 2 bases.

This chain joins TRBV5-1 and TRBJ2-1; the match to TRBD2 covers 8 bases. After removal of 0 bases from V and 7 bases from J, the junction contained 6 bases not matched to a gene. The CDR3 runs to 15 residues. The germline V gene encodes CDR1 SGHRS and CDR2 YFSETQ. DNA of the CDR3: TGCGCCAGCAGCTTGGAGGGACTAGGGCTGAATGAGCAGTTCTTC. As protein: CASSLEGLGLNEQFF. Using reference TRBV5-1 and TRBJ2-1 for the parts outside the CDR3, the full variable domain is KAGVTQTPRYLIKTRGQQVTLSCSPISGHRSVSWYQQTPGQGLQFLFEYFSETQRNKGNFPGRFSGRQFSNSRSEMNVSTLELGDSALYLCASSLEGLGLNEQFFGPGTRLTVL.

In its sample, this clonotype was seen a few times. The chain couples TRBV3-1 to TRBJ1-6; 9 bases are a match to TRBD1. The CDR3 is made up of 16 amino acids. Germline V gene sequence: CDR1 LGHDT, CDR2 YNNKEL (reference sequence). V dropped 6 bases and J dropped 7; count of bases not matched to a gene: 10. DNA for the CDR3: TGTGCCAGCAGTCCCTTTACAGGGGGCCGGAATTCACCCCTCCACTTT. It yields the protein CASSPFTGGRNSPLHF.

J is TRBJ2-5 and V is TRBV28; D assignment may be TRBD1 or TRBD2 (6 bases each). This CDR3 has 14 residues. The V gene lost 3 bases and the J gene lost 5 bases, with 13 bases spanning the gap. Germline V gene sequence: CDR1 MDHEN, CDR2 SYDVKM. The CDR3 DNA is TGTGCCAGCAGTTTTGGGGGGCGAAGGGAGACCCAGTACTTC. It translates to CASSFGGRRETQYF.

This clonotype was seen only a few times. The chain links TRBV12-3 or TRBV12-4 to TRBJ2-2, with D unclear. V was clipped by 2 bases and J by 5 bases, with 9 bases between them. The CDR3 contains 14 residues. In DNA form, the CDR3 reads TGTGCCAGCAGTTTAAGCTCTTTAACCGGGGAGCTGTTTTTT. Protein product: CASSLSSLTGELFF.

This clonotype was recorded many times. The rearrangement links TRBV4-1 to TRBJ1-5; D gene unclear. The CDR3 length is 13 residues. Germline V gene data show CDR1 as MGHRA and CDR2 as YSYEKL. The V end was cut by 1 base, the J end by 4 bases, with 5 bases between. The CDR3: CASSQGTNQPQHF. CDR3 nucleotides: TGCGCCAGCAGCCAAGGGACGAATCAGCCCCAGCATTTT.

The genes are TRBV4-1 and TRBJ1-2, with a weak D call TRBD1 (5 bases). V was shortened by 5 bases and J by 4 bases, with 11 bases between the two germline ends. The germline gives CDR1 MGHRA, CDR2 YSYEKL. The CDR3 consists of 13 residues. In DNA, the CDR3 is TGCGCCAGCAGCTTACTGCAGGGCTATGGCTACACCTTC. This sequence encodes CASSLLQGYGYTF.

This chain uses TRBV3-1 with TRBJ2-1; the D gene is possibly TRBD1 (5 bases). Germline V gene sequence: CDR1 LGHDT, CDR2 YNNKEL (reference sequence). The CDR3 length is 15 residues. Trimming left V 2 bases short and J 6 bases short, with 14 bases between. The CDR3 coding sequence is TGTGCCAGCAGCCAATCAAGGGGCTTCAGCAATGAGCAGTTCTTC. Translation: CASSQSRGFSNEQFF.

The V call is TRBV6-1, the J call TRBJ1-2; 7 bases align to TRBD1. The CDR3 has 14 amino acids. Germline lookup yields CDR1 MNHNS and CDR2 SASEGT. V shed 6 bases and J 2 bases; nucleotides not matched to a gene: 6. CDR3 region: CASRARGGNYGYTF. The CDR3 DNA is TGTGCCAGCAGAGCCAGGGGGGGCAACTATGGCTACACCTTC.

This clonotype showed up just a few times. The CDR3 reads CATSVGRGRADTQYF. DNA for the CDR3: TGTGCCACCAGTGTAGGCAGGGGCCGCGCAGATACGCAGTATTTT. J is TRBJ2-3 and V is TRBV24-1, with D tentatively TRBD1 (6 bases). CDR3 length: 15 amino acids. Germline V gives CDR1 KGHDR, CDR2 SFDVKD. V dropped 5 bases and J dropped 4 bases, with 15 bases sitting between them.

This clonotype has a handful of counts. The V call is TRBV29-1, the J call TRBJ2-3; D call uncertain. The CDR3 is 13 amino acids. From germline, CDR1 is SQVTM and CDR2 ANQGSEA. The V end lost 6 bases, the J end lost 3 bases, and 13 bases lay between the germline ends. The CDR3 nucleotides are TGCAGCGTCGCCCGTCTGCTTACAGATACGCAGTATTTT. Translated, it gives CSVARLLTDTQYF.